In this sample, the clone carrying this T cell receptor beta chain turned up many times. Its target is unknown. This sample is part of a study of CD8 T cells in ankylosing spondylitis. Study-level findings and limits: Characteristic of ankylosing spondylitis blood, it appeared, was a TCR beta motif comprising eight highly homologous variants.

CDR3 length: 16 residues. Deletions cut 4 bases from V and 0 bases from J, with 13 bases between. Germline V gives CDR1 SGHRS, CDR2 YFSETQ. The TCR beta libraries were generated through quantitative 5'-RACE incorporating molecular barcodes. TCRdb used MiXCR to reprocess the 5' RACE reads, holding one entry per CDR3 protein. This repertoire shows fewer than 550,000 distinct CDR3 sequences, over 4% found once; its top ten account for roughly 3.5%. This sequence joins TRBV5-1 and TRBJ2-2, with D tentatively TRBD1 (5 bases). Sample: blood, either unsorted or a sorted T cell fraction (not recorded which). This receptor was taken from a male donor with ankylosing spondylitis. The chain's CDR3 is CASSRTDTANTGELFF. The CDR3 DNA sequence: TGCGCCAGCAGCAGGACGGACACCGCGAACACCGGGGAGCTGTTTTTT.